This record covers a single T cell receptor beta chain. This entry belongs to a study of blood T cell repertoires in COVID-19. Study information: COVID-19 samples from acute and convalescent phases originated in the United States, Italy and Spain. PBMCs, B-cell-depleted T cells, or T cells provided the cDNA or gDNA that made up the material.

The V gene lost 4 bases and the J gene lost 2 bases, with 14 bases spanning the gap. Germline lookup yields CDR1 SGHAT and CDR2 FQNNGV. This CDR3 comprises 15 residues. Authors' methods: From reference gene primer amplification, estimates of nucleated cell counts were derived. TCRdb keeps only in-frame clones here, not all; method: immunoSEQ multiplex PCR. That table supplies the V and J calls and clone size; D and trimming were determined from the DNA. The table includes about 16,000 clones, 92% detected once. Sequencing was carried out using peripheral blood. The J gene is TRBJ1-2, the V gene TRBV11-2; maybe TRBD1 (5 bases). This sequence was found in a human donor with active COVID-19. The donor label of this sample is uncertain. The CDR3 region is CASSSLKQENYGYTF. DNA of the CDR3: TGTGCCAGCAGCTCGCTAAAACAGGAAAACTATGGCTACACCTTC.